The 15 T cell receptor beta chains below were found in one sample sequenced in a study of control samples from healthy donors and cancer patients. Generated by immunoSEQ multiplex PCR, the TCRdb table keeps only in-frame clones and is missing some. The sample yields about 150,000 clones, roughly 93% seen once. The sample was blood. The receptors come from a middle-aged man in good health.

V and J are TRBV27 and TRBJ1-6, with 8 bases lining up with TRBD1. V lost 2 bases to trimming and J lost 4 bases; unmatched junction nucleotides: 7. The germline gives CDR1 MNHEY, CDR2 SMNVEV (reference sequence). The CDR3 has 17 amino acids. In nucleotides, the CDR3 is TGTGCCAGCAGTTTAGGGACAGGCCCCCTATATAATTCACCCCTCCACTTT. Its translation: CASSLGTGPLYNSPLHF.

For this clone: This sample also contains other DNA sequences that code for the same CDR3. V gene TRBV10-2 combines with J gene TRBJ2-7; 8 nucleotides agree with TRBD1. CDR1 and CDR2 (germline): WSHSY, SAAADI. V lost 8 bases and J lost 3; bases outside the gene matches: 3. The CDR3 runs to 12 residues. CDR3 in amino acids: CASSTGDYEQYF. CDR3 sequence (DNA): TGCGCCAGCTCGACAGGGGACTACGAGCAGTACTTC.

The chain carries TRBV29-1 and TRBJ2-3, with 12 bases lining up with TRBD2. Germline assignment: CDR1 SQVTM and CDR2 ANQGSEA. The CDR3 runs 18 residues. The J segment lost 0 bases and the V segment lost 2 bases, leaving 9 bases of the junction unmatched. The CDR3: CSVETQGTSGFSTDTQYF. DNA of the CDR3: TGCAGCGTTGAAACCCAGGGGACTAGCGGGTTTAGCACAGATACGCAGTATTTT.

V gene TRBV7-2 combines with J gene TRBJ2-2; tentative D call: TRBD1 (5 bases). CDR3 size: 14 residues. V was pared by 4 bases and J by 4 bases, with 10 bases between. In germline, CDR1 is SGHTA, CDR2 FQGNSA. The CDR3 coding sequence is TGTGCCAGCAGCTCCAGGGTTTCCACCGGGGAGCTGTTTTTT. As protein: CASSSRVSTGELFF.

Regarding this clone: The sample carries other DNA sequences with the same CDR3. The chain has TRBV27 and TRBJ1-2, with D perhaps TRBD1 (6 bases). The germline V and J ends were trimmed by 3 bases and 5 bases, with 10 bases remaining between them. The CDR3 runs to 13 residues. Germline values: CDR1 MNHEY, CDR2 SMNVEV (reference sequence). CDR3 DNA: TGTGCCAGCAGTTTGGACAGATCTTATGGCTACACCTTC. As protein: CASSLDRSYGYTF.

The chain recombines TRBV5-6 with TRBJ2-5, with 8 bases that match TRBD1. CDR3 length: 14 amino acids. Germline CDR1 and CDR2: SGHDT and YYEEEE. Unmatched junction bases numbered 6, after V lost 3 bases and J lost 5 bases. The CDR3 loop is CASSSQGAEETQYF. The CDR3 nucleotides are TGTGCCAGCAGCTCCCAGGGGGCGGAGGAGACCCAGTACTTC.

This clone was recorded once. CDR3 bases: TGCGCCAGCAAGGCAGGGGCCAACACCGGGGAGCTGTTTTTT. Translated, it gives CASKAGANTGELFF. V usage is TRBV10-1 and J usage is TRBJ2-2; a weak D match, TRBD1 (6 bases). V lost 7 bases to trimming and J lost 2 bases, with 11 bases between them. The CDR3 covers 14 residues. The germline V gene encodes CDR1 WNHNN and CDR2 SYGVQD (reference sequence).

The CDR3 DNA reads as TGTGCCAGCAGCCCCCTCTTCTTTCCAGGGTCTGGAAACACCATATATTTT. This sequence encodes CASSPLFFPGSGNTIYF. This chain links TRBV11-2 with TRBJ1-3; D is perhaps TRBD1 (5 bases). V was pared by 5 bases and J by 1 base, with 18 bases between. The length of the CDR3 is 17 residues. Germline values: CDR1 SGHAT, CDR2 FQNNGV.

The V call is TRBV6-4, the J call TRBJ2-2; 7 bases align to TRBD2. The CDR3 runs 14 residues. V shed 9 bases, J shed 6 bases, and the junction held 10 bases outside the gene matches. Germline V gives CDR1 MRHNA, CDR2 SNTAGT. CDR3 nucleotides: TGTGCCAGTCGCTTGCGGGAGTGGTCCGGGGAGCTGTTTTTT. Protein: CASRLREWSGELFF.

The CDR3 is CASSFRRGTNTGELFF. The CDR3 DNA reads as TGCGCCAGCAGCTTCCGGCGGGGAACGAACACCGGGGAGCTGTTTTTT. The chain has TRBV5-1 and TRBJ2-2, with D possibly TRBD2 on 6 matching bases. CDR3 length: 16 residues. Trimming cost V 2 bases and J 0 bases, with 11 bases left between them. Germline V lookup: CDR1 SGHRS, CDR2 YFSETQ.

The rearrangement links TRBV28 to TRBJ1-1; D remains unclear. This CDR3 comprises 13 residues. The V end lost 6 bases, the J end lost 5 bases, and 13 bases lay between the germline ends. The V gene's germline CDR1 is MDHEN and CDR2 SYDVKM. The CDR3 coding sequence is TGTGCCAGCAGACCACCGACCCCTACTGAAGCTTTCTTT. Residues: CASRPPTPTEAFF.

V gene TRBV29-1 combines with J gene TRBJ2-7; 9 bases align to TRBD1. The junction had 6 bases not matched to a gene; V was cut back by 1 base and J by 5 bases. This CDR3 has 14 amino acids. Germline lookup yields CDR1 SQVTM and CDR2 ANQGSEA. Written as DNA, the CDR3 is TGCAGCGTTGAAGGGCGGGACAGGGCCCACGAGCAGTACTTC. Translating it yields CSVEGRDRAHEQYF.

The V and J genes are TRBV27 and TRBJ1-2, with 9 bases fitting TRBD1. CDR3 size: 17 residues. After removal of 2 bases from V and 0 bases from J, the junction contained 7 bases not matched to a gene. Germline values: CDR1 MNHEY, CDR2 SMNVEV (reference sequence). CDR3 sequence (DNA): TGTGCCAGCAGTTTAGCTTTCGGGACAGGGACTAACTATGGCTACACCTTC. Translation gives CASSLAFGTGTNYGYTF.

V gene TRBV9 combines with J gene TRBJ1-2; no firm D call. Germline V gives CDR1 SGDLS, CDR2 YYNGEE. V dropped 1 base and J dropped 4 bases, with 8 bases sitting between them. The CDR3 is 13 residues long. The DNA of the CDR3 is TGTGCCAGCAGCGTACCAGGAATCTATGGCTACACCTTC. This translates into CASSVPGIYGYTF.

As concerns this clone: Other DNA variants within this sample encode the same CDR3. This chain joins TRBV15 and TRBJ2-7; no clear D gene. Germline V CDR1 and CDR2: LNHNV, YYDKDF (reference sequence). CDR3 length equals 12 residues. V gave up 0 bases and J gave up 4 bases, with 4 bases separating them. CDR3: CATSRDGYEQYF. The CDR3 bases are TGTGCCACCAGCAGAGATGGTTACGAGCAGTACTTC.